A single sample gave rise to the 7 T cell receptor beta chains below, sequenced in a study of T cells after yellow fever vaccination (dated by TCRdb to between 2018 and 2021). In the paper's terms, the treatment or condition label means: live attenuated yellow fever vaccine strain. Library construction relied on 5' RACE. TCRdb lists the instrument as Illumina NovaSeq 6000. The public reads were run again by TCRdb, first through fastp at Q25 and then through MiXCR, and only productive beta chains were kept. A single entry per CDR3 protein holds the most common genes and DNA from its merged rows. The sample yields about 220,000 distinct CDR3 sequences; 3% to 4% were counted once. The top ten constitute around 3.3% of the sample. The sequenced sample was CD4+ T cells sorted from PBMCs, obtained 10 days after the yellow fever booster vaccination. The receptors here all came from a young man who received the YFV17D yellow fever vaccine.

The rearrangement links TRBV5-1 to TRBJ2-3; 10 bases fit TRBD1. V was clipped by 4 bases and J by 4 bases; unmatched bases: 6. CDR1 is SGHRS and CDR2 is YFSETQ in the germline V gene. The CDR3 sequence is 15 residues long. In nucleotides, the CDR3 is TGCGCCAGCAGCCAAGGACAGGGGGGCCCAGATACGCAGTATTTT. Protein product: CASSQGQGGPDTQYF. The full variable domain, in which reference TRBV5-1 and TRBJ2-3 provide the parts outside the CDR3, is KAGVTQTPRYLIKTRGQQVTLSCSPISGHRSVSWYQQTPGQGLQFLFEYFSETQRNKGNFPGRFSGRQFSNSRSEMNVSTLELGDSALYLCASSQGQGGPDTQYFGPGTRLTVL.

This chain connects TRBV7-2 to TRBJ1-1, with TRBD1 matching 7 bases. With V trimmed by 3 bases and J by 2 bases, 3 bases remained unmatched. The CDR3 contains 14 residues. The germline V gene encodes CDR1 SGHTA and CDR2 FQGNSA. The chain's CDR3 is CASSFRQGNTEAFF. The CDR3 DNA reads as TGTGCCAGCAGCTTTCGACAGGGCAACACTGAAGCTTTCTTT.

This clonotype occurred many times. The genes are TRBV7-9 and TRBJ2-1; TRBD1 agrees at 7 bases. Germline-derived CDR1 and CDR2 are SEHNR and FQNEAQ (reference sequence). V lost 4 bases to trimming and J lost 4 bases; unmatched junction nucleotides: 13. This CDR3 region has 17 residues. The CDR3 sequence is CASSSSHRGIPYNEQFF. In DNA, the CDR3 is TGTGCCAGCAGCTCCTCCCACAGGGGAATCCCATACAATGAGCAGTTCTTC. The entire variable domain, with the rest obtained from reference TRBV7-9 and TRBJ2-1, is as follows: DTGVSQNPRHKITKRGQNVTFRCDPISEHNRLYWYRQTLGQGPEFLTYFQNEAQLEKSRLLSDRFSAERPKGSFSTLEIQRTEQGDSAMYLCASSSSHRGIPYNEQFFGPGTRLTVL.

This clonotype was counted many times. The CDR3 region is CSAPTGGYSYNEQFF. Here the CDR3 DNA reads TGCAGTGCCCCGACAGGGGGCTACTCCTACAATGAGCAGTTCTTC. V is TRBV20-1 and J is TRBJ2-1, with TRBD1 identical over 10 bases. This CDR3 is 15 amino acids long. V was pared by 6 bases and J by 0 bases, with 5 bases of the junction left unmatched. Germline CDR1 reads DFQATT; CDR2 reads SNEGSKA (reference sequence).

This clonotype has ten or more counts. The chain links TRBV7-9 to TRBJ1-2; D not certain. V lost 1 base, J lost 7 bases, and 7 bases lay in between. The CDR3 has 12 amino acids. Germline V gene lookup returns CDR1 SEHNR and CDR2 FQNEAQ (reference sequence). CDR3 amino acids: CASSLVESGYTF. The CDR3 coding sequence is TGTGCCAGCAGCTTAGTAGAGTCTGGCTACACCTTC. Variable domain in full (rest from reference TRBV7-9 and TRBJ1-2): DTGVSQNPRHKITKRGQNVTFRCDPISEHNRLYWYRQTLGQGPEFLTYFQNEAQLEKSRLLSDRFSAERPKGSFSTLEIQRTEQGDSAMYLCASSLVESGYTFGSGTRLTVV.

This clonotype was seen ten or more times. The chain employs TRBV20-1 and TRBJ2-7; D remains ambiguous. V was trimmed by 2 bases and J by 0 bases, leaving 8 bases between them. Germline V CDR1 and CDR2: DFQATT, SNEGSKA (reference sequence). There are 13 residues in the CDR3. Here the CDR3 DNA reads TGCAGTGCTAGACCACGGTACTCCTACGAGCAGTACGTC. Amino acids: CSARPRYSYEQYV.

This clonotype was observed at least ten times. The rearrangement links TRBV20-1 to TRBJ2-1; 9 nucleotides agree with TRBD2. CDR3 length: 12 amino acids. V shed 8 bases and J 4 bases; nucleotides not matched to a gene: 3. Germline V gene data show CDR1 as DFQATT and CDR2 as SNEGSKA (reference sequence). The CDR3 nucleotides are TGCAGTAGCGGGGGGCCGTACAATGAGCAGTTCTTC. Its protein is CSSGGPYNEQFF.